This T cell receptor beta chain emerged from a study of T cell responses to AZD1222 COVID-19 vaccine. The table came from immunoSEQ multiplex PCR; TCRdb's copy has only in-frame clones and leaves some out. The sample has about 120,000 clones; roughly 90% are singletons. CDR3 size: 16 residues. Germline assignment: CDR1 SEHNR and CDR2 FQNEAQ (reference sequence). With V trimmed by 4 bases and J by 5 bases, 4 bases remained unmatched. The clonotype originates from an adult who received the AZD1222 COVID-19 vaccine. Sequenced material: peripheral blood, taken 28 days after the second AZD1222 dose. J is TRBJ2-1 and V is TRBV7-9, with TRBD2 matching 14 bases. The CDR3: CASSSGLAGVNNEQFF. In nucleotides, the CDR3 is TGTGCCAGCAGCTCGGGACTAGCGGGAGTTAACAATGAGCAGTTCTTC.